This TCR beta chain was documented in a study of shared clonotypes between healthy human individuals. Germline assignment: CDR1 MDHEN and CDR2 SYDVKM. V dropped 8 bases and J dropped 7 bases, with 12 bases sitting between them. The CDR3 contains 12 residues. The repertoire was sequenced with immunoSEQ multiplex PCR; TCRdb's copy has only in-frame clones and lacks some. The sample holds nearly 1,000,000 clones, 60% to 85% seen once. Worth noting for this clone: Its specificity is not known.

General observations from the study: The study sampled only blood, and tissue repertoires likely differ.

J is TRBJ1-5 and V is TRBV28, with D perhaps matching TRBD1 (6 bases). The sequencing input was memory CD4+ T cells sorted from blood. Subset described: CD45RA-negative fraction. This sequence was found in a young man in good health. CDR3 loop: CASLGGFQPQHF. The CDR3 coding sequence is TGTGCCAGCTTAGGGGGATTCCAGCCCCAGCATTTT.